This note documents a single T cell receptor beta chain sequence. Its antigen is unknown. The source of the sample is a study of T-cell reconstitution after alpha-beta-depleted transplantation in children. Findings and limits, study-wide: Newly produced T cells mostly provided counts and TCRbeta diversity after one year, as hyperexpanded clones declined. Expanded clones from the graft, numbering several hundred, reportedly supplied alpha-beta T cells about two months after transplant. Some patients' high day-60 TCRbeta diversity was attributed to recipient cells surviving conditioning.

Unique molecular identifiers were used to barcode this TCRbeta library. TCRdb used MiXCR to reprocess the PCR reads, holding one entry per CDR3 protein. Of approximately 650,000 distinct CDR3 sequences in the sample, over 10% were seen once. This clonotype originated in a girl aged 2 to 10 with congenital amegakaryocytic thrombocytopenia, due to receive a stem cell transplant. Sequencing used PBMCs, obtained before TCRalphabeta/CD19-depleted stem cell transplant.

CDR3 sequence reads: CSVEFRGQETQYF. The CDR3 region has the DNA TGCAGCGTTGAATTCCGGGGGCAAGAGACCCAGTACTTC. V usage is TRBV29-1 and J usage is TRBJ2-5, with D perhaps TRBD2 (6 bases). This CDR3 has 13 residues. V dropped 2 bases and J dropped 2 bases, with 9 bases sitting between them. In germline, CDR1 is SQVTM, CDR2 ANQGSEA.